The 29 T cell receptor beta chains below come from one sample, sequenced in a study of tissue T cells after allogeneic stem cell transplantation. Method: immunoSEQ multiplex PCR; TCRdb's copy keeps in-frame clones and lacks some. Of about 1,000 clones listed, around two fifths are singletons. Sample: stomach tissue, taken at autopsy. The receptors were sampled from a female patient aged 40-75 years with steroid-refractory graft-versus-host disease after an allogeneic stem cell transplant. Some T cells may have originated in the graft donor.

By sample share, this clone is medium-sized. The chain couples TRBV19 to TRBJ1-4; 7 positions agree with TRBD1. Germline V CDR1 and CDR2: LNHDA, SQIVND (reference sequence). After removal of 4 bases from V and 2 bases from J, the junction contained 4 bases not matched to a gene. This CDR3 is 15 amino acids long. The chain's CDR3 is CASSTQGLTNEKLFF. CDR3 nucleotides: TGTGCCAGTAGTACACAGGGGCTTACTAATGAAAAACTGTTTTTT. Using reference TRBV19 and TRBJ1-4 for the parts outside the CDR3, the full variable domain is DGGITQSPKYLFRKEGQNVTLSCEQNLNHDAMYWYRQDPGQGLRLIYYSQIVNDFQKGDIAEGYSVSREKKESFPLTVTSAQKNPTAFYLCASSTQGLTNEKLFFGSGTQLSVL.

This clone is medium-sized (0.01 to 0.1%). The genes are TRBV3-1 (or the pseudogene TRBV3-2) and TRBJ1-3; the D is unclear. The germline CDR1 and CDR2 sequences are LGHDT and YNNKEL (reference sequence). V was trimmed by 0 bases and J by 0 bases, leaving 9 bases between them. This CDR3 has 16 amino acids. The CDR3 is CASSQEGLISGNTIYF. The CDR3 region has the DNA TGTGCCAGCAGCCAAGAAGGCCTAATCTCTGGAAACACCATATATTTT.

The CDR3: CASSFRTGNSPLHF. In nucleotides, the CDR3 is TGTGCCAGCAGTTTTAGGACAGGGAATTCACCCCTCCACTTT. V usage is TRBV27 and J usage is TRBJ1-6; 8 bases map to TRBD1. The CDR3 has 14 residues. The J segment lost 7 bases and the V segment lost 3 bases, leaving 2 bases of the junction unmatched. From germline, CDR1 is MNHEY and CDR2 SMNVEV (reference sequence).

This clone was seen a handful of times. The chain employs TRBV10-3 and TRBJ2-1, with 13 bases lining up with TRBD2. The CDR3 loop spans 16 amino acids. J gave up 3 bases and V 4 bases, and 3 bases lay outside the gene matches. CDR1 and CDR2 from the germline V gene are ENHRY and SYGVKD. The chain's CDR3 is CAISVTSGRVYNEQFF. The CDR3 DNA is TGTGCCATCAGTGTTACTAGCGGGAGGGTCTACAATGAGCAGTTCTTC.

The chain joins TRBV18 to TRBJ2-6; TRBD1 matches 7 bases. This CDR3 has 19 residues. Germline CDR1 and CDR2: KGHSH and LQKENI. Trimming at V came to 4 bases and at J to 3 bases, leaving 15 bases not matched to a gene. The CDR3 DNA reads as TGTGCCAGCTCACTTTATTTCGACAGGGCCCCGATTGGGGCCAACGTCCTGACTTTC. Amino acid sequence: CASSLYFDRAPIGANVLTF.

The J gene is TRBJ2-1, the V gene TRBV27; no reliable D call. Trimming pared 5 bases from V and 0 bases from J, leaving 14 bases between. Germline V gene lookup returns CDR1 MNHEY and CDR2 SMNVEV (reference sequence). CDR3 length: 16 amino acids. CDR3 sequence: CASSPLSKVSYNEQFF. The CDR3 bases are TGTGCCAGCAGTCCCCTTTCGAAGGTCTCCTACAATGAGCAGTTCTTC.

This clone is large. The chain employs TRBV7-2 and TRBJ2-4; 7 bases line up with TRBD2. The CDR3 covers 17 residues. After removal of 1 base from V and 3 bases from J, the junction contained 9 bases not matched to a gene. Germline lookup yields CDR1 SGHTA and CDR2 FQGNSA. The CDR3 region has the DNA TGTGCCAGCAGCTTAGGAGGGAGGGTAGACTACAAAAACATTCAGTACTTC. This codes for CASSLGGRVDYKNIQYF. Drawing the rest from reference TRBV7-2 and TRBJ2-4, the complete variable domain is GAGVSQSPSNKVTEKGKDVELRCDPISGHTALYWYRQSLGQGLEFLIYFQGNSAPDKSGLPSDRFSAERTGGSVSTLTIQRTQQEDSAVYLCASSLGGRVDYKNIQYFGAGTRLSVL.

J is TRBJ2-5 and V is TRBV5-1, with 13 bases that match TRBD2. With 2 bases clipped from V and 3 bases from J, the junction kept 1 base outside the gene matches. Germline CDR1 and CDR2: SGHRS and YFSETQ. CDR3 length: 15 amino acids. The CDR3 spells CASSFGLAGEETQYF. The CDR3 nucleotides are TGCGCCAGCAGCTTTGGACTAGCGGGAGAAGAGACCCAGTACTTC.

V and J are TRBV5-4 and TRBJ2-7; 13 nucleotides match TRBD2. J lost 4 bases, V lost 4 bases, and 8 bases had no gene match. The CDR3 runs to 16 residues. Germline V CDR1 and CDR2: SGHNT, YYREEE (reference sequence). CDR3 nucleotide sequence: TGTGCCAGCAGCACGGGACTAGCGGGACCCTCATACGAGCAGTACTTC. Amino acids: CASSTGLAGPSYEQYF. Using reference TRBV5-4 and TRBJ2-7 for the parts outside the CDR3, the full variable domain is ETGVTQSPTHLIKTRGQQVTLRCSSQSGHNTVSWYQQALGQGPQFIFQYYREEENGRGNFPPRFSGLQFPNYSSELNVNALELDDSALYLCASSTGLAGPSYEQYFGPGTRLTVT.

This clone is medium-sized within its sample. The chain has TRBV2 and TRBJ2-2, with unresolved D. The germline gives CDR1 SNHLY, CDR2 FYNNEI. V shed 7 bases and J shed 4 bases, with 7 bases lying between them. This CDR3 spans 12 amino acids. CDR3 protein: CASTRGTGELFF. The DNA for the CDR3 is TGTGCCAGCACGAGAGGCACCGGGGAGCTGTTTTTT.

This clone is hyperexpanded (1% or more) within its sample. V usage is TRBV5-1 and J usage is TRBJ1-1, with D unclear. This CDR3 spans 13 amino acids. V dropped 2 bases and J dropped 11 bases, with 16 bases sitting between them. Germline V gene data show CDR1 as SGHRS and CDR2 as YFSETQ. CDR3 residues: CASSLIPRRDAFF. The CDR3 coding sequence is TGCGCCAGCAGCTTAATTCCCCGACGTGATGCTTTCTTT.

The chain recombines TRBV10-3 with TRBJ2-3; weak D call: TRBD1 (6 bases). The germline CDR1 and CDR2 sequences are ENHRY and SYGVKD. V lost 9 bases and J 0 bases, leaving 13 bases between the germline ends. The CDR3 is 14 residues long. The CDR3 reads CAINRDKSTDTQYF. The CDR3 DNA reads TGTGCCATTAACCGGGACAAAAGCACAGATACGCAGTATTTT.

There are a few counts of this clone. The V call is TRBV5-1, the J call TRBJ2-7, with D perhaps TRBD1 or TRBD2 (5 bases each). Germline CDR1 reads SGHRS; CDR2 reads YFSETQ. CDR3 length: 14 residues. Trimming pared 4 bases from V and 3 bases from J, leaving 14 bases between. The CDR3 loop is CASSDDMGVYEQYF. The CDR3 DNA sequence: TGCGCCAGCAGCGACGATATGGGGGTCTACGAGCAGTACTTC.

V gene TRBV18 combines with J gene TRBJ1-1; 9 bases line up with TRBD1. The CDR3 loop spans 15 amino acids. Germline assignment: CDR1 KGHSH and CDR2 LQKENI. After removal of 5 bases from V and 2 bases from J, the junction contained 6 bases not matched to a gene. The CDR3 is CASSFGQGTNTEAFF. In DNA form, the CDR3 reads TGTGCCAGCTCATTTGGACAGGGGACTAACACTGAAGCTTTCTTT.

By share, this clone ranks as large. As DNA, the CDR3 is TGTGCCAGCAGCGTATTAAAGACCCAGTACTTC. This gives the protein CASSVLKTQYF. V gene TRBV7-2 combines with J gene TRBJ2-5; D ambiguous. Trimming shortened V by 5 bases and J by 6 bases, and 7 bases separated the two germline ends. CDR1 is SGHTA, CDR2 FQGNSA, per germline. This CDR3 has 11 residues.

DNA of the CDR3: TGTGCCACCAGTGATTTAGGGGGCGGGAGGGCCAATGAGCAGTTCTTC. Translation: CATSDLGGGRANEQFF. The chain combines TRBV24-1 with TRBJ2-1; 9 nucleotides match TRBD2. This CDR3 has 16 residues. V lost 1 base, J lost 6 bases, and 6 bases stayed unmatched. Germline CDR1 and CDR2: KGHDR and SFDVKD.

CDR3 in DNA: TGTGCCAGCAGACGGGACAGAAATGAAAAACTGTTTTTT. Translating it yields CASRRDRNEKLFF. The chain combines TRBV7-9 with TRBJ1-4, with 7 bases identical to TRBD1. Germline trimming cut 6 bases from V and 5 bases from J; bases unmatched to any gene: 3. The CDR3 covers 13 residues. The germline V gene has CDR1 SEHNR and CDR2 FQNEAQ (reference sequence).

This clone was counted between two and nine times. The chain carries TRBV15 and TRBJ2-3, with a tentative D call TRBD2 (5 bases). Trimming removed 5 bases from V and 4 bases from J, with 10 bases in between. The V gene's germline CDR1 is LNHNV and CDR2 YYDKDF (reference sequence). This CDR3 is built from 13 residues. The CDR3 here is CATSAGLSDTQYF. CDR3 nucleotide sequence: TGTGCCACCAGCGCCGGACTCTCAGATACGCAGTATTTT. Full variable domain (remainder filled in from reference TRBV15 and TRBJ2-3): DAMVIQNPRYQVTQFGKPVTLSCSQTLNHNVMYWYQQKSSQAPKLLFHYYDKDFNNEADTPDNFQSRRPNTSFCFLDIRSPGLGDTAMYLCATSAGLSDTQYFGPGTRLTVL.

J is TRBJ2-1 and V is TRBV4-1; 9 bases are shared with TRBD1. CDR1 is MGHRA and CDR2 is YSYEKL in the germline V gene. The CDR3 consists of 16 residues. V lost 2 bases and J lost 7; bases outside the gene matches: 9. CDR3 sequence reads: CASSQLGQGFKNEQFF. The CDR3, as DNA: TGCGCCAGCAGCCAACTTGGACAGGGGTTCAAGAATGAGCAGTTCTTC.

This clone was counted a few times. The V and J genes are TRBV19 and TRBJ1-5; possibly TRBD1 for D (5 bases). Trimming cost V 5 bases and J 1 base, with 6 bases left between them. The germline CDR1 and CDR2 sequences are LNHDA and SQIVND (reference sequence). The CDR3 spans 13 residues. The CDR3 is CASSWGSNQPQHF. The CDR3 DNA reads as TGTGCCAGTAGTTGGGGGAGCAATCAGCCCCAGCATTTT.

This clone was seen once. The chain combines TRBV7-9 with TRBJ2-5, with TRBD2 as a possible D gene (5 bases). CDR3 length: 16 amino acids. V lost 6 bases and J 5 bases, leaving 22 bases between the germline ends. The germline CDR1 and CDR2 sequences are SEHNR and FQNEAQ (reference sequence). The CDR3 bases are TGTGCCAGCAGTCCCCCCGGGATGACTTTGTTGGAGACCCAGTACTTC. This encodes CASSPPGMTLLETQYF. The full variable domain, with the rest looked up from reference TRBV7-9 and TRBJ2-5, is DTGVSQNPRHKITKRGQNVTFRCDPISEHNRLYWYRQTLGQGPEFLTYFQNEAQLEKSRLLSDRFSAERPKGSFSTLEIQRTEQGDSAMYLCASSPPGMTLLETQYFGPGTRLLVL.

The chain recombines TRBV2 with TRBJ2-6; D gene ambiguous. Trimming pared 7 bases from V and 9 bases from J, leaving 10 bases between. This CDR3 is 12 amino acids long. Germline lookup yields CDR1 SNHLY and CDR2 FYNNEI. DNA of the CDR3: TGTGCCAGCACTAGAATGGACAACGTCCTGACTTTC. Residues: CASTRMDNVLTF.

This chain connects TRBV6-5 to TRBJ1-2; D is uncertain. This CDR3 is built from 13 residues. Germline CDR1 MNHEY, CDR2 SVGAGI. Trimming cost V 0 bases and J 4 bases, with 6 bases left between them. The CDR3 DNA is TGTGCCAGCAGTTACTCGCGAAGCTATGGCTACACCTTC. It encodes CASSYSRSYGYTF.

This clone is hyperexpanded (1% or more) in the sample. The rearrangement uses TRBV5-1 and TRBJ2-6; maybe TRBD2 (6 bases). CDR3 length: 15 amino acids. Germline CDR1 reads SGHRS; CDR2 reads YFSETQ. The ends were cut back, 4 bases at V and 3 bases at J, with 11 bases in the middle. The CDR3 loop reads CASSAGTYGANVLTF. The CDR3 DNA follows: TGCGCCAGCAGCGCAGGGACTTATGGGGCCAACGTCCTGACTTTC. Using reference TRBV5-1 and TRBJ2-6 for the parts outside the CDR3, the full variable domain is KAGVTQTPRYLIKTRGQQVTLSCSPISGHRSVSWYQQTPGQGLQFLFEYFSETQRNKGNFPGRFSGRQFSNSRSEMNVSTLELGDSALYLCASSAGTYGANVLTFGAGSRLTVL.

The CDR3 sequence is CASSHRDRGPYGYTF. Written as DNA, the CDR3 is TGTGCCAGCAGCCACCGGGACAGGGGGCCCTATGGCTACACCTTC. The chain joins TRBV7-9 to TRBJ1-2; 12 bases agree with TRBD1. This CDR3 is 15 amino acids long. CDR1 is SEHNR, CDR2 FQNEAQ, per germline (reference sequence). The V gene end was trimmed by 5 bases and the J gene end by 4 bases; junction bases not matched to a gene: 5.

In this sample, this clone turned up a few times. The chain carries TRBV28 and TRBJ1-1, with unresolved D. Germline V lookup: CDR1 MDHEN, CDR2 SYDVKM. V lost 4 bases and J lost 5, with 17 bases in between. The CDR3 length is 15 residues. CDR3 in amino acids: CASSSPQGLRTEAFF. The CDR3 nucleotides are TGTGCCAGCAGTTCACCGCAAGGTCTGAGGACTGAAGCTTTCTTT.

This clone is judged large. CDR3 coding DNA: TGTGCCAGCAGCCATGTCCGGGACAGGCAGTACTTC. It specifies CASSHVRDRQYF. The rearrangement joins TRBV3-1 (or the pseudogene TRBV3-2) to TRBJ2-7, with 7 bases lining up with TRBD1. The V gene's germline CDR1 is LGHDT and CDR2 YNNKEL (reference sequence). There are 12 residues in the CDR3. V was pared by 3 bases and J by 9 bases, with 5 bases of the junction left unmatched.

J is TRBJ1-4 and V is TRBV5-8; 10 bases agree with TRBD1. Germline V lookup: CDR1 SGHTS, CDR2 YDEGEE. J lost 4 bases, V lost 4 bases, and 7 bases had no gene match. The CDR3 spans 16 residues. CDR3 loop: CASSRDRGRVNEKLFF. DNA for the CDR3: TGTGCCAGCAGCCGTGACAGGGGGCGAGTTAATGAAAAACTGTTTTTT.

By share of the sample, this clone is large (0.1 to 1%). The rearrangement uses TRBV5-5 and TRBJ1-2; possibly TRBD1 for D (6 bases). Germline-derived CDR1 and CDR2 are SGHKS and YYEKEE (reference sequence). Trimming took off 1 base at V and 4 bases at J, with 8 bases between the two ends. This CDR3 region has 13 residues. DNA for the CDR3: TGTGCCAGCAGCTTGACAGGGCCCTATGGCTACACCTTC. Its protein product is CASSLTGPYGYTF.